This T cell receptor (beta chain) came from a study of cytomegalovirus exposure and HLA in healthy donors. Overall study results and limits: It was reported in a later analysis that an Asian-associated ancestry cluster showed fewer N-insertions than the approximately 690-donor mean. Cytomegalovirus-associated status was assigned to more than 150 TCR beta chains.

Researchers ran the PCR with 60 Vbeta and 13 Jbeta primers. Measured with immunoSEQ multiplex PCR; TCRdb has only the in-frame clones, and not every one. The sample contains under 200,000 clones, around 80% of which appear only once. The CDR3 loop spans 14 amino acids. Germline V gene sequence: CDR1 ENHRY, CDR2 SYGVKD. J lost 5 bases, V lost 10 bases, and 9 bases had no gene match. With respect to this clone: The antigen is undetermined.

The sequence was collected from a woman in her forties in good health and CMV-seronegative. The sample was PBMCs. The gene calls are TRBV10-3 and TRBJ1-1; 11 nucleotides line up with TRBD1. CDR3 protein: CATKYGTGGTEAFF. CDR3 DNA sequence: TGTGCCACCAAGTACGGGACAGGGGGAACTGAAGCTTTCTTT.